These 11 T cell receptor beta chains were all obtained from the same sample, sequenced in a study of blood T cell repertoires in COVID-19. Assay: immunoSEQ multiplex PCR; the TCRdb copy retains only in-frame clones and omits some. The profile shows about 220,000 clones, about 79% of them singletons. Sequenced material: peripheral blood. Receptors were obtained from a man in his forties or fifties who had recovered from COVID-19.

The chain is built from TRBV6-5 and TRBJ1-2; D not resolved. Trimming left V 7 bases short and J 0 bases short, with 12 bases between. The CDR3 sequence is 14 residues long. CDR1 is MNHEY, CDR2 SVGAGI, per germline. The CDR3 DNA reads as TGTGCCAGCACCGGCGGGGTAGCTAACTATGGCTACACCTTC. This translates into CASTGGVANYGYTF.

A note on this clone: It is likely a read error: a sequence one base away is far more abundant. This chain links TRBV4-1 with TRBJ2-3; TRBD1 might be the D (5 bases). Germline lookup yields CDR1 MGHRA and CDR2 YSYEKL. The CDR3 consists of 15 residues. As DNA, the CDR3 is TGCGCCCGCAGCCGAAGGGGTGGGCCCGCAGATACGCAGTATTTT. It codes for CARSRRGGPADTQYF.

The chain links TRBV5-1 to TRBJ1-3; TRBD1 matches 7 bases. The V gene's germline CDR1 is SGHRS and CDR2 YFSETQ. This CDR3 contains 16 residues. Trimming removed 3 bases from V and 0 bases from J; junction bases left unmatched: 6. The CDR3 DNA is TGCGCCAGCAGCTACGGACAGGCTAGCTCTGGAAACACCATATATTTT. Its translation is CASSYGQASSGNTIYF.

This sequence joins TRBV11-3 and TRBJ2-3; TRBD1 agrees at 8 bases. Germline V CDR1 and CDR2: SGHNT, YENEEA. The CDR3 spans 14 residues. V shed 1 base and J 5 bases; nucleotides not matched to a gene: 2. The CDR3 DNA follows: TGTGCCAGCAGCTTAGGACAGGGGCAAGATACGCAGTATTTT. Translation: CASSLGQGQDTQYF. Complete variable domain (other parts from reference TRBV11-3 and TRBJ2-3): EAGVVQSPRYKIIEKKQPVAFWCNPISGHNTLYWYLQNLGQGPELLIRYENEEAVDDSQLPKDRFSAERLKGVDSTLKIQPAELGDSAVYLCASSLGQGQDTQYFGPGTRLTVL.

This sequence joins TRBV6-2 or TRBV6-3 and TRBJ2-7, with 8 positions matching TRBD2. The germline gives CDR1 MNHEY, CDR2 SVGEGT. The CDR3 is 16 residues long. Trimming at V came to 0 bases and at J to 2 bases, leaving 6 bases not matched to a gene. CDR3 DNA sequence: TGTGCCAGCAGTTACTCGCGGGGGGACTACACCTACGAGCAGTACTTC. Translated, it gives CASSYSRGDYTYEQYF.

The genes are TRBV20-1 and TRBJ2-2, with D perhaps TRBD2 (5 bases). The V end lost 3 bases, the J end lost 4 bases, and 15 bases lay between the germline ends. The CDR3 consists of 15 residues. Per germline, CDR1 DFQATT and CDR2 SNEGSKA (reference sequence). The CDR3 sequence is CSASPWEKATGELFF. The CDR3, as DNA: TGCAGTGCTAGTCCGTGGGAGAAGGCCACCGGGGAGCTGTTTTTT.

This clone was seen ten or more times. The rearrangement uses TRBV5-1 and TRBJ2-3; 9 nucleotides agree with TRBD2. This CDR3 has 18 amino acids. Germline V CDR1 and CDR2: SGHRS, YFSETQ. J gave up 2 bases and V 1 base, and 11 bases lay outside the gene matches. The DNA of the CDR3 is TGCGCCAGCAGCTTGAATTTGCTGCGGGGGGGATCCACAGATACGCAGTATTTT. This encodes CASSLNLLRGGSTDTQYF.

The genes are TRBV10-3 and TRBJ1-5; no definite D call. Deletions cut 2 bases from V and 5 bases from J, with 7 bases between. Germline CDR1 reads ENHRY; CDR2 reads SYGVKD. This CDR3 is 13 amino acids long. The CDR3 bases are TGTGCCATCAGTGAGCGGGGAGATCAGCCCCAGCATTTT. Translated, it gives CAISERGDQPQHF.

The genes are TRBV27 and TRBJ1-1; D gene uncertain. The CDR3 runs to 14 residues. V lost 6 bases to trimming and J lost 1 base, with 12 bases between them. Germline V gene sequence: CDR1 MNHEY, CDR2 SMNVEV (reference sequence). CDR3: CASSSGGWNTEAFF. The CDR3 DNA is TGTGCCAGCAGCTCAGGTGGTTGGAACACTGAAGCTTTCTTT.

V gene TRBV6-5 combines with J gene TRBJ1-2, with D tentatively TRBD1 (5 bases). The germline V gene encodes CDR1 MNHEY and CDR2 SVGAGI. The CDR3 spans 12 residues. The V and J ends lost 2 bases and 7 bases respectively, with 8 bases between them. CDR3 sequence reads: CASSYRGGGYTF. The CDR3, as DNA: TGTGCCAGCAGTTACAGGGGCGGTGGCTACACCTTC.

V is TRBV5-1 and J is TRBJ1-6, with D perhaps matching TRBD1 (5 bases). Germline CDR1 and CDR2: SGHRS and YFSETQ. Trimming pared 4 bases from V and 4 bases from J, leaving 15 bases between. CDR3 length: 16 amino acids. DNA for the CDR3: TGCGCCAGCAGCGTAGATGGACACCCATATAATTCACCCCTCCACTTT. Protein product: CASSVDGHPYNSPLHF.